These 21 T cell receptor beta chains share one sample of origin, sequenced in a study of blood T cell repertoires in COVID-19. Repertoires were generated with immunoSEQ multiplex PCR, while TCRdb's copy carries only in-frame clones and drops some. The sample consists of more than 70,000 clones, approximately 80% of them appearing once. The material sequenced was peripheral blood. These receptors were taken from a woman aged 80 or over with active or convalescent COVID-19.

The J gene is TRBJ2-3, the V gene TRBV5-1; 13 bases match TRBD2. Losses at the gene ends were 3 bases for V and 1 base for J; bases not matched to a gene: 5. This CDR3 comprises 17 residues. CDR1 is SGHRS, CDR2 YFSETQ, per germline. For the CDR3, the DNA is TGCGCCAGCAGCTGGACTAGCGGGGGCCGCGGCACAGATACGCAGTATTTT. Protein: CASSWTSGGRGTDTQYF.

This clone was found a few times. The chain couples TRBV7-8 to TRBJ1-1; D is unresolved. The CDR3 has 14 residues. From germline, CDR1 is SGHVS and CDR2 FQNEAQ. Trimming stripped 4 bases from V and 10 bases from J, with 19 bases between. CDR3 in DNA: TGTGCCAGCAGCTACCGGGATCCATCTCGGGGAGCTTTCTTT. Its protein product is CASSYRDPSRGAFF.

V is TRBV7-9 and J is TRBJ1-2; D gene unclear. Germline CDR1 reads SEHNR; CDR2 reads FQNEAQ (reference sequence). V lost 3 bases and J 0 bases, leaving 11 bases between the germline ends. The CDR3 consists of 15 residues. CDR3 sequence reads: CASSFLYNPNYGYTF. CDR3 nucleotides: TGTGCCAGCAGCTTTCTGTACAATCCTAACTATGGCTACACCTTC. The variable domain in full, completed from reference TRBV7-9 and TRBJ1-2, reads DTGVSQNPRHKITKRGQNVTFRCDPISEHNRLYWYRQTLGQGPEFLTYFQNEAQLEKSRLLSDRFSAERPKGSFSTLEIQRTEQGDSAMYLCASSFLYNPNYGYTFGSGTRLTVV.

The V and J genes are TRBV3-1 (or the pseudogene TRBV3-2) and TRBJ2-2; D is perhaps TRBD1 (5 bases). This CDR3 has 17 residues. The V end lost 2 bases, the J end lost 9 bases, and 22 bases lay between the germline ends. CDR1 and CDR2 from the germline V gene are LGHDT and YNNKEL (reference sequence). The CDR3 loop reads CASSQILGEDTTRELFF. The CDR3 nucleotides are TGTGCCAGCAGCCAAATTCTAGGGGAAGATACAACAAGGGAGCTGTTTTTT.

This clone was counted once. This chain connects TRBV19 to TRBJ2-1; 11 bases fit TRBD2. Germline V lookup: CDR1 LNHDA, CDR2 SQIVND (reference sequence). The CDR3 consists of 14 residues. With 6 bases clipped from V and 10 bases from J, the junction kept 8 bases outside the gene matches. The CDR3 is CASSRGLAETEQFF. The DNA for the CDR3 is TGTGCCAGTAGCCGGGGACTAGCGGAGACCGAGCAGTTCTTC.

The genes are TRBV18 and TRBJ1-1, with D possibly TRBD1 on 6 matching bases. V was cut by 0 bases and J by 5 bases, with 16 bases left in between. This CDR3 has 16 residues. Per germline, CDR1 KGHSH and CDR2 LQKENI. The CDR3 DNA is TGTGCCAGCTCACCACCGGTACAGGGCAGTAGGACTGAAGCTTTCTTT. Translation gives CASSPPVQGSRTEAFF.

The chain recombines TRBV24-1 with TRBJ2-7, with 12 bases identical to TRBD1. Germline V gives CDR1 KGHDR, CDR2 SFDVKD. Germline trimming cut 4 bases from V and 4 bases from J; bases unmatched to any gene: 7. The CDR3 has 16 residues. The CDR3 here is CATSDPGTGGGYEQYF. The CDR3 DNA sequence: TGTGCCACCAGTGACCCCGGGACAGGGGGCGGTTACGAGCAGTACTTC.

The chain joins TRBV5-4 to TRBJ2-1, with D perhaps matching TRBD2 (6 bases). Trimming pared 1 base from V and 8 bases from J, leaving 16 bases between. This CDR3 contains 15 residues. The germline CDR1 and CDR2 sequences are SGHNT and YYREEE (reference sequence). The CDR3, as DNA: TGTGCCAGCAGCTTGAAGGGACTTCCTTCGGATGAGCAGTTCTTC. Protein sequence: CASSLKGLPSDEQFF.

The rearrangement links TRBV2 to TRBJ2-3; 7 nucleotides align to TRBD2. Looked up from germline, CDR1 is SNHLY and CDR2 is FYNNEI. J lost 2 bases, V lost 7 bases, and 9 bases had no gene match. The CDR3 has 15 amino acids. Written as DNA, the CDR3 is TGTGCCAGCACCCTGGCGGGGGTCTCCACAGATACGCAGTATTTT. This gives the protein CASTLAGVSTDTQYF.

The CDR3 sequence: CASSPLRTVNTEAFF. The CDR3 DNA is TGTGCCAGCAGCCCCCTACGCACAGTGAACACTGAAGCTTTCTTT. The V gene is TRBV11-3, the J gene TRBJ1-1; D is unclear. The CDR3 sequence is 15 residues long. The germline V gene has CDR1 SGHNT and CDR2 YENEEA. The V and J ends lost 5 bases and 0 bases respectively, with 13 bases between them.

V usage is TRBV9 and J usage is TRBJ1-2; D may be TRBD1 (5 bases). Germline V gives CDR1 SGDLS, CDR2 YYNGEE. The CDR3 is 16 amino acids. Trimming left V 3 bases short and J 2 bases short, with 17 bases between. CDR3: CASSAETEFRNYGYTF. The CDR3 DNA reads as TGTGCCAGCAGCGCGGAGACAGAGTTTCGGAACTATGGCTACACCTTC.

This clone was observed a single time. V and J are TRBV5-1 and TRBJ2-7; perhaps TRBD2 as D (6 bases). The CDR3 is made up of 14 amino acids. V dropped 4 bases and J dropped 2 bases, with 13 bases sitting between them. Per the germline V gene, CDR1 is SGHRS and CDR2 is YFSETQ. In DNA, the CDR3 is TGCGCCAGCAGCAGCTTGGAGGGCACCTACGAGCAGTACTTC. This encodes CASSSLEGTYEQYF.

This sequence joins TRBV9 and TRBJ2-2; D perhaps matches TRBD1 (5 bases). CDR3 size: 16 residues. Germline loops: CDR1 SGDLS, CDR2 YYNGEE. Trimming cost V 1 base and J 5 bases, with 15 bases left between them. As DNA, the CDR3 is TGTGCCAGCAGCGTACTTGGCCAGGGTGGGACCGGGGAGCTGTTTTTT. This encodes CASSVLGQGGTGELFF.

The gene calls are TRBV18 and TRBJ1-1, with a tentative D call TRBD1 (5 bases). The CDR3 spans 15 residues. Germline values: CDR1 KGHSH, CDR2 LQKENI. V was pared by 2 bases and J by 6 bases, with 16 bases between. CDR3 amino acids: CASSPDSPGGSEAFF. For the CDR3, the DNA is TGTGCCAGCTCACCAGATTCGCCGGGGGGTTCTGAAGCTTTCTTT.

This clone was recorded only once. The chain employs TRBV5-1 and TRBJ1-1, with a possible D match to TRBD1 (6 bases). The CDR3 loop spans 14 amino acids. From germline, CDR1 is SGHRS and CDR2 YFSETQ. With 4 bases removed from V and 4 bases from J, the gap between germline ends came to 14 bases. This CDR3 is CASSLSRGVTEAFF. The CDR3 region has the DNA TGCGCCAGCAGCCTATCCAGGGGAGTCACTGAAGCTTTCTTT.

CDR3 nucleotides: TGTGCCAGCAGTTACTCAGGACTAGCGGGGGTCACCGGGGAGCTGTTTTTT. Its translation: CASSYSGLAGVTGELFF. The genes are TRBV6-2 or TRBV6-3 and TRBJ2-2; the match to TRBD2 covers 13 bases. Germline V lookup: CDR1 MNHEY, CDR2 SVGEGT. This CDR3 contains 17 residues. V lost 0 bases to trimming and J lost 4 bases; unmatched junction nucleotides: 2.

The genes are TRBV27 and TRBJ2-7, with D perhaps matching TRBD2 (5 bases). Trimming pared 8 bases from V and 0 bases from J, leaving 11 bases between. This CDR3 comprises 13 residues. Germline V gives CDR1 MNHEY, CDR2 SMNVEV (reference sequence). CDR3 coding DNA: TGTGCCAGCCGGACTCGGATCTCCTACGAGCAGTACTTC. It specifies CASRTRISYEQYF.

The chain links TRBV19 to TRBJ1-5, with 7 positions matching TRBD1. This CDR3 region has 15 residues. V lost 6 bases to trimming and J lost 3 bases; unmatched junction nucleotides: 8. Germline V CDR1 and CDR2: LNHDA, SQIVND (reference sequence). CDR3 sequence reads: CASRMPGQLNQPQHF. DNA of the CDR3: TGTGCCAGTAGGATGCCGGGACAGCTCAATCAGCCCCAGCATTTT.

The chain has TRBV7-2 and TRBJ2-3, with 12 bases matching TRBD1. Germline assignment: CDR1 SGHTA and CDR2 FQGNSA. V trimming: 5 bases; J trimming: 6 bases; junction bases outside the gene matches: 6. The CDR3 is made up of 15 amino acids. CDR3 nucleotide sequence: TGTGCCAGCAGCGGGGGGACAGGGGGCAGGGATACGCAGTATTTT. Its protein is CASSGGTGGRDTQYF.

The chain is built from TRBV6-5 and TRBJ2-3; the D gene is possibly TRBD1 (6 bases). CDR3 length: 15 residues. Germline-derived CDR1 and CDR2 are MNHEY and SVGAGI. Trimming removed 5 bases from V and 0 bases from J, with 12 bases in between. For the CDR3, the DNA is TGTGCCAGCAGTCTACAGGGTTCTAGCACAGATACGCAGTATTTT. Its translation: CASSLQGSSTDTQYF.

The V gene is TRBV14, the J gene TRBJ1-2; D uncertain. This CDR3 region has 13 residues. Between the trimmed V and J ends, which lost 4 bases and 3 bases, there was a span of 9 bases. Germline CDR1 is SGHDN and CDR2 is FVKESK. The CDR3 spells CASSPEPDYGYTF. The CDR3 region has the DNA TGTGCCAGCAGCCCCGAGCCCGACTATGGCTACACCTTC.